This entry is about one T cell receptor (beta chain). Its matching antigen is unknown. The source of the sample is a study of monozygotic twins with cystic fibrosis. General study results and limits: J usage was most co-twin-similar in 8 of 16 pairs, V in 13. Low clonality (median around 0.0095) suggested a mostly naive repertoire. Unrelated CF individuals shared fewer identical clonotypes than monozygotic CF twins.

The CDR3 runs 16 residues. CDR1 is SNHLY and CDR2 is FYNNEI in the germline V gene. Unmatched junction bases numbered 10, after V lost 4 bases and J lost 3 bases. Measured with immunoSEQ multiplex PCR; TCRdb has only the in-frame clones, and not every one. The profile shows 30,000 or so clones, roughly 90% of them singletons. This rearrangement joins TRBV2 to TRBJ1-2; 8 bases are a match to TRBD1. The sequence derives from a girl aged 2-9 years with cystic fibrosis. Specimen: blood. CDR3 protein: CASSVSGGLGDYGYTF. The CDR3 bases are TGTGCCAGCAGTGTTTCAGGGGGCCTTGGCGACTATGGCTACACCTTC.